The 8 T cell receptor beta chains presented below share a single source sample, sequenced in a study of T cell changes during pregnancy in multiple sclerosis. Repertoires were generated with immunoSEQ multiplex PCR, while TCRdb's copy carries only in-frame clones and drops some. Of approximately 58,000 clones in the sample, about 90% were seen once. This specimen was CD4+ T cells from peripheral blood mononuclear cells, taken after pregnancy. The receptors derive from a female donor in good health, enrolled as a control in a pregnancy study.

The rearrangement joins TRBV7-2 to TRBJ2-7; 7 bases align to TRBD1. This CDR3 spans 15 amino acids. V was pared by 1 base and J by 4 bases, with 7 bases of the junction left unmatched. Germline assignment: CDR1 SGHTA and CDR2 FQGNSA. The CDR3 is CASSLGSGTAYEQYF. The CDR3 DNA follows: TGTGCCAGCAGCTTAGGGTCCGGGACAGCTTACGAGCAGTACTTC.

The chain employs TRBV5-4 and TRBJ2-7; D is perhaps TRBD2 (6 bases). The CDR3 extends over 14 amino acids. Germline CDR1 reads SGHNT; CDR2 reads YYREEE (reference sequence). Deletions cut 5 bases from V and 0 bases from J, with 12 bases between. The CDR3 nucleotides are TGTGCCAGCAGTAAAATGGGACTCTCCTACGAGCAGTACTTC. Translation: CASSKMGLSYEQYF.

This clone was observed a few times. This chain links TRBV7-6 with TRBJ1-6, with 9 bases lining up with TRBD1. The trim removed 1 base at V and 9 bases at J, leaving 4 bases unmatched. Germline values: CDR1 SGHVS, CDR2 FNYEAQ. There are 15 residues in the CDR3. The CDR3 nucleotides read TGTGCCAGCAGCTTAGGGGACAGGGCTAGTTCACCCCTCCACTTT. Its translation is CASSLGDRASSPLHF.

CDR3 sequence reads: CASSKARTRTDTQYF. In DNA, the CDR3 is TGTGCCAGCAGCAAAGCCAGGACTAGGACAGATACGCAGTATTTT. The chain employs TRBV21-1 and TRBJ2-3; the D call TRBD2 from the table was never checked on the DNA. TRBV21-1 is given as a pseudogene. CDR3 length: 15 amino acids.

This chain links TRBV9 with TRBJ2-1; the match to TRBD2 covers 9 bases. CDR1 is SGDLS, CDR2 YYNGEE, per germline. The J segment lost 7 bases and the V segment lost 3 bases, leaving 8 bases of the junction unmatched. This CDR3 is built from 15 residues. DNA for the CDR3: TGTGCCAGCAGCGCCATGCGGGGGGGCAGAAATGAGCAGTTCTTC. Its protein is CASSAMRGGRNEQFF. Variable domain in full (rest from reference TRBV9 and TRBJ2-1): DSGVTQTPKHLITATGQRVTLRCSPRSGDLSVYWYQQSLDQGLQFLIQYYNGEERAKGNILERFSAQQFPDLHSELNLSSLELGDSALYFCASSAMRGGRNEQFFGPGTRLTVL.

The chain links TRBV2 to TRBJ1-1, with D maybe TRBD1 (6 bases). CDR3 size: 14 residues. Trimming removed 10 bases from V and 1 base from J, with 16 bases in between. CDR1 is SNHLY and CDR2 is FYNNEI in the germline V gene. CDR3 nucleotide sequence: TGTGCCACCAATGAACAGGGCGAGAACACTGAAGCTTTCTTT. Translation gives CATNEQGENTEAFF.

This rearrangement joins TRBV7-9 to TRBJ1-1, with a possible D match to TRBD1 (5 bases). This CDR3 comprises 13 residues. Deletions cut 0 bases from V and 10 bases from J, with 12 bases between. Germline V gene lookup returns CDR1 SEHNR and CDR2 FQNEAQ (reference sequence). The CDR3 loop reads CASSLAGGSLAFF. CDR3 in DNA: TGTGCCAGCAGCTTAGCGGGGGGAAGTTTAGCTTTCTTT.

This sequence joins TRBV7-3 and TRBJ2-5; 10 bases line up with TRBD2. Losses at the gene ends were 2 bases for V and 3 bases for J; bases not matched to a gene: 9. Per the germline V gene, CDR1 is SGHTA and CDR2 is FQGTGA. This CDR3 contains 17 residues. The CDR3 is CASSLGLAGANKETQYF. DNA of the CDR3: TGTGCCAGCAGCTTAGGCCTAGCGGGGGCCAACAAAGAGACCCAGTACTTC.